This T cell receptor beta chain came from a study of blood T cell repertoires in COVID-19. About the study: Acute and convalescent COVID-19 samples came from the United States, Italy and Spain. Sample material is recorded as cDNA or gDNA derived from T cells, B-cell-depleted T cells, or PBMCs.

The CDR3 has 16 residues. Germline-derived CDR1 and CDR2 are WNHNN and SYGVQD (reference sequence). V lost 4 bases, J lost 1 base, and 16 bases lay in between. Under the authors' procedure: The authors estimated nucleated cell counts from reference gene primer amplification. The method was immunoSEQ multiplex PCR; TCRdb's version includes in-frame clones alone and lacks a portion of them. D and trimming come from the DNA, and the V and J calls and clone size come from that table. The table shows roughly 150,000 clones, with 90% occurring only once. The V gene is TRBV10-1, the J gene TRBJ1-1; the D gene is possibly TRBD1 (5 bases). The TCR comes from a man aged 55-75 years with active or convalescent COVID-19. The sequenced material came from peripheral blood. The CDR3 DNA follows: TGCGCCAGCAGTGCCACTCGGGGGACTTGGAACACTGAAGCTTTCTTT. Amino acid sequence: CASSATRGTWNTEAFF.